This T cell receptor beta chain was identified during a study of blood T cells in healthy people across ages. CDR3 length: 14 amino acids. Germline values: CDR1 SGHRS, CDR2 YFSETQ. The trim removed 4 bases at V and 4 bases at J, leaving 6 bases unmatched. This clonotype was counted ten times or more. Using a J-beta primer mix together with a sample-barcoded 5' primer, a second PCR was run for about 7 to 12 cycles. A tag from a template-switch adaptor with 12 random nucleotides marked each cDNA molecule. TCRdb itself ran the 5' RACE reads through MiXCR, one entry per CDR3 protein. This sample carries some 790,000 distinct CDR3 sequences, around 28% of them seen once, and the ten largest clones take around 16%.

This clonotype was sampled from a woman at least 80 years old in good health. What was sequenced was blood. The V call is TRBV5-1, the J call TRBJ2-3; 7 bases line up with TRBD2. This chain's CDR3 is CASSPHAGADTQYF. The CDR3 coding sequence is TGCGCCAGCAGCCCCCACGCGGGGGCAGATACGCAGTATTTT.